This passage covers 24 T cell receptor beta chains from one sample sequenced in a study of blood T cell repertoires in COVID-19 (TCRdb year 2020). Libraries were made using the immunoSEQ multiplex PCR assay. This is the immuneACCESS table as TCRdb keeps it, with only in-frame sequences that have V and J called. A part of the clones is gone; compared with another copy, unresolved V genes explain less than half, and the rest is unexplained. The sample has 120,000 or so clones on record, about 80% of them singletons. The ten largest clones represent more than 3% of the sample. Material: peripheral blood. Receptors were obtained from a woman aged 45 to 65 with acute or convalescent COVID-19.

The V call is TRBV10-1, the J call TRBJ2-2, with TRBD1 matching over 9 bases. The CDR3 covers 15 residues. The germline CDR1 and CDR2 sequences are WNHNN and SYGVQD (reference sequence). Trimming at V came to 8 bases and at J to 4 bases, leaving 8 bases not matched to a gene. The CDR3 is CASAVGTGSTGELFF. CDR3 nucleotides: TGCGCCAGCGCTGTAGGGACAGGGAGCACCGGGGAGCTGTTTTTT.

The chain uses TRBV12-3 or TRBV12-4 and TRBJ1-2; tentatively, D is TRBD1 (5 bases). This CDR3 spans 13 amino acids. Trimming left V 7 bases short and J 9 bases short, with 18 bases between. Here the CDR3 reads CASTLGGGKRYTF. CDR3 nucleotide sequence: TGTGCCAGCACCTTGGGCGGGGGTAAGCGCTACACCTTC.

There are a few counts of this clone. The chain has TRBV20-1 and TRBJ2-1, with D tentatively TRBD2 (6 bases). V was cut by 1 base and J by 10 bases, with 8 bases left in between. CDR1 is DFQATT, CDR2 SNEGSKA, per germline (reference sequence). The CDR3 loop spans 11 amino acids. CDR3 in amino acids: CSARAGGEQFF. The CDR3 bases are TGCAGTGCTAGAGCTGGGGGGGAGCAGTTCTTC.

The CDR3 region has the DNA TGTGCCACCAGCAGAGAACAGGGGGCCCAAGAGACCCAGTACTTC. Encoded protein: CATSREQGAQETQYF. The chain joins TRBV15 to TRBJ2-5, with 9 nucleotides matching TRBD1. The CDR3 length is 15 residues. Trimming removed 0 bases from V and 1 base from J; junction bases left unmatched: 0. From germline, CDR1 is LNHNV and CDR2 YYDKDF (reference sequence).

This clone appeared a single time. The chain is built from TRBV2 and TRBJ1-5; 8 positions agree with TRBD1. Looked up from germline, CDR1 is SNHLY and CDR2 is FYNNEI. This CDR3 has 15 amino acids. V shed 4 bases and J 5 bases; nucleotides not matched to a gene: 7. This chain's CDR3 is CASSVRQGAYQPQHF. Here the CDR3 DNA reads TGTGCCAGCAGTGTGAGGCAGGGGGCTTATCAGCCCCAGCATTTT.

The chain has TRBV19 and TRBJ1-5, with D hard to call. V was cut by 3 bases and J by 7 bases, with 7 bases left in between. Germline CDR1 and CDR2: LNHDA and SQIVND (reference sequence). The CDR3 has 12 residues. CDR3 coding DNA: TGTGCCAGTAGTATCTGGAGGCAGCCCCAGCATTTT. This codes for CASSIWRQPQHF.

V gene TRBV7-9 combines with J gene TRBJ1-1; no firm D call. The CDR3 has 13 amino acids. Germline assignment: CDR1 SEHNR and CDR2 FQNEAQ (reference sequence). Trimming removed 1 base at V and 7 bases at J, with 10 bases between. The CDR3 sequence: CASSLGPLNEAFF. CDR3 DNA: TGTGCCAGCAGCTTAGGGCCGCTCAATGAAGCTTTCTTT.

To note about this clone: Its ends do not fully match the called genes, so a read error is possible. The rearrangement uses TRBV30 and TRBJ2-1; the D gene is possibly TRBD1 (6 bases). Per the germline V gene, CDR1 is GTSNPN and CDR2 is SVGIG (reference sequence). This CDR3 is 10 amino acids long. The CDR3 sequence: CAGVYNEQFF. The CDR3 DNA is TGCGCAGGGGTCTACAATGAGCAGTTCTTC.

The chain combines TRBV24-1 with TRBJ2-3; tentative D call: TRBD2 (7 bases). The germline gives CDR1 KGHDR, CDR2 SFDVKD. V dropped 1 base and J dropped 1 base, with 11 bases sitting between them. CDR3 length: 16 amino acids. CDR3 residues: CATSDFGGGGTDTQYF. In DNA, the CDR3 is TGTGCCACCAGTGATTTCGGAGGGGGGGGCACAGATACGCAGTATTTT.

The rearrangement uses TRBV3-1 (or the pseudogene TRBV3-2) and TRBJ2-5, with 9 nucleotides matching TRBD1. With V trimmed by 5 bases and J by 5 bases, 9 bases remained unmatched. CDR1 and CDR2 (germline): LGHDT, YNNKEL (reference sequence). This CDR3 region has 15 residues. CDR3 sequence: CASSWTGARGETQYF. In DNA form, the CDR3 reads TGTGCCAGCAGCTGGACAGGGGCTCGAGGGGAGACCCAGTACTTC.

The chain is built from TRBV11-2 and TRBJ2-1, with a tentative D call TRBD1 (6 bases). This CDR3 region has 15 residues. Trimming pared 5 bases from V and 6 bases from J, leaving 17 bases between. The germline V gene encodes CDR1 SGHAT and CDR2 FQNNGV. CDR3 protein: CASSDAQGRINEQFF. CDR3 DNA sequence: TGTGCCAGCAGCGACGCCCAGGGGAGAATCAATGAGCAGTTCTTC.

The chain recombines TRBV19 with TRBJ1-4, with D possibly matching TRBD1 (6 bases). The CDR3 has 17 residues. Germline lookup yields CDR1 LNHDA and CDR2 SQIVND (reference sequence). V lost 5 bases and J 2 bases, leaving 18 bases between the germline ends. CDR3 in amino acids: CASSGNRDGATNEKLFF. CDR3 coding DNA: TGTGCCAGTAGTGGGAACAGGGACGGGGCTACTAATGAAAAACTGTTTTTT.

This clone was detected a few times. V usage is TRBV19 and J usage is TRBJ2-1, with D tentatively TRBD1 (5 bases). CDR1 and CDR2 from the germline V gene are LNHDA and SQIVND (reference sequence). The CDR3 sequence is 16 residues long. Trimming pared 8 bases from V and 5 bases from J, leaving 22 bases between. CDR3 DNA sequence: TGTGCCAGTTCTTTAGTAGGAAGGGGAAGGCACAATGAGCAGTTCTTC. Its translation: CASSLVGRGRHNEQFF.

This rearrangement joins TRBV13 to TRBJ1-1; tentatively, D is TRBD1 (5 bases). CDR3 length: 15 amino acids. Germline V gene sequence: CDR1 PRHDT, CDR2 FYEKMQ (reference sequence). V shed 4 bases and J shed 0 bases, with 12 bases lying between them. The CDR3, as DNA: TGTGCCAGCAGCTCCCGACAGATTTTGAACACTGAAGCTTTCTTT. Encoded protein: CASSSRQILNTEAFF.

This chain connects TRBV5-1 to TRBJ2-5; 7 nucleotides line up with TRBD1. Germline CDR1 is SGHRS and CDR2 is YFSETQ. The CDR3 totals 15 residues. The V and J ends lost 3 bases and 1 base, in that order; junction bases with no gene match: 6. The CDR3 spells CASSSIGTAQETQYF. DNA for the CDR3: TGCGCCAGCAGCTCAATAGGGACAGCCCAAGAGACCCAGTACTTC.

The chain combines TRBV6-5 with TRBJ1-2, with no clear D. The CDR3 has 13 amino acids. V was cut by 3 bases and J by 4 bases, with 9 bases left in between. Germline CDR1 MNHEY, CDR2 SVGAGI. The DNA of the CDR3 is TGTGCCAGCAGTTATGTAGGAGGCTATGGCTACACCTTC. This translates into CASSYVGGYGYTF.

The gene calls are TRBV4-2 and TRBJ2-7; D is possibly TRBD2 (5 bases). The V gene lost 4 bases and the J gene lost 5 bases, with 15 bases spanning the gap. The CDR3 is made up of 14 amino acids. Germline-derived CDR1 and CDR2 are LGHNA and YNFKEQ. The CDR3 sequence is CASSPSAGLDEQYF. CDR3 coding DNA: TGTGCCAGCAGCCCTTCGGCGGGTTTAGACGAGCAGTACTTC.

This chain links TRBV18 with TRBJ2-7, with 8 bases matching TRBD1. This CDR3 has 13 residues. The germline V gene encodes CDR1 KGHSH and CDR2 LQKENI. With V trimmed by 5 bases and J by 2 bases, 2 bases remained unmatched. CDR3 nucleotide sequence: TGTGCCAGCTCAAGGGACAGGACCTACGAGCAGTACTTC. This gives the protein CASSRDRTYEQYF.

The chain combines TRBV19 with TRBJ2-3; 12 bases are shared with TRBD1. The CDR3 is 14 residues long. J gave up 9 bases and V 7 bases, and 8 bases lay outside the gene matches. Germline V gene lookup returns CDR1 LNHDA and CDR2 SQIVND (reference sequence). In DNA form, the CDR3 reads TGTGCCAGTACTCGATCGGGACAGGGGGCGACGCAGTATTTT. Protein: CASTRSGQGATQYF. Filled out from reference TRBV19 and TRBJ2-3, the complete variable domain reads DGGITQSPKYLFRKEGQNVTLSCEQNLNHDAMYWYRQDPGQGLRLIYYSQIVNDFQKGDIAEGYSVSREKKESFPLTVTSAQKNPTAFYLCASTRSGQGATQYFGPGTRLTVL.

This clone is a singleton in its sample. The rearrangement links TRBV19 to TRBJ2-1; 7 positions match TRBD2. From germline, CDR1 is LNHDA and CDR2 SQIVND (reference sequence). The CDR3 is made up of 15 amino acids. The junction had 8 bases not matched to a gene; V was cut back by 5 bases and J by 4 bases. The CDR3 DNA follows: TGTGCCAGTAGTTCCACGCTAGCGGATTACAATGAGCAGTTCTTC. Translated: CASSSTLADYNEQFF.

The gene calls are TRBV28 and TRBJ1-2; maybe TRBD1 (5 bases). This CDR3 is 12 amino acids long. Germline V CDR1 and CDR2: MDHEN, SYDVKM. Trimming stripped 7 bases from V and 4 bases from J, with 10 bases between. CDR3 sequence (DNA): TGTGCCAGCACTTCACAGGCCTATGGCTACACCTTC. Its translation: CASTSQAYGYTF.

V and J are TRBV5-1 and TRBJ2-1; 10 bases line up with TRBD1. V lost 4 bases and J lost 3; bases outside the gene matches: 4. CDR1 is SGHRS, CDR2 YFSETQ, per germline. This CDR3 contains 15 residues. The CDR3: CASSPDRGLYNEQFF. The CDR3 DNA reads as TGCGCCAGCAGCCCTGACAGGGGGCTCTACAATGAGCAGTTCTTC.

V gene TRBV15 combines with J gene TRBJ1-3, with 11 bases lining up with TRBD1. Germline CDR1 LNHNV, CDR2 YYDKDF (reference sequence). Germline trimming cut 3 bases from V and 8 bases from J; bases unmatched to any gene: 6. CDR3 length equals 15 residues. The chain's CDR3 is CATSSRTGGGDTIYF. For the CDR3, the DNA is TGTGCCACCAGCAGCCGGACAGGGGGCGGAGACACCATATATTTT.

In DNA, the CDR3 is TGTGCCAGCAGACGAAATCTGTGGGAAGGGGATGGCTACACCTTC. Its protein product is CASRRNLWEGDGYTF. V usage is TRBV13 and J usage is TRBJ1-2, with D tentatively TRBD1 (5 bases). The ends were cut back, 6 bases at V and 6 bases at J, with 20 bases in the middle. CDR1 and CDR2 from the germline V gene are PRHDT and FYEKMQ (reference sequence). CDR3 size: 15 residues.